The sequence of this T cell receptor (beta chain) was determined in a study of blood T cell repertoires in COVID-19 (dated by TCRdb to between 2020 and 2021). At the level of the whole study: Samples covering the acute and convalescent phases of COVID-19 were provided by collaborators in the United States, Italy and Spain. The material from the prospective study consisted of cDNA or gDNA derived from T cells, B-cell-depleted T cells, or PBMCs. The dataset comprised deeply sampled blood TCRbeta repertoires from subjects exposed to, actively infected with, or recovered from COVID-19. The repertoires were made available in a free public database intended to serve as a resource for research on the immune response to SARS-CoV-2. Samples were obtained from the ongoing ImmuneRACE study (first 160 participants) and from about 1,300 subjects provided by 6 global collaborators. Sample metadata almost always included a de-identified subject ID, COVID-19 status, age in years and sex. Where available, HLA class I and class II types were obtained from metadata supplied by the sample provider rather than from assay-based typing.

Of note for this clone: Its antigen remains unidentified. The record has no base qualities; no much larger clone is one base away.

V lost 2 bases and J lost 0 bases; the stretch between them is 8 bases long. According to the germline V gene (reference sequence), CDR1 reads SEHNR and CDR2 reads FQNEAQ. Measured from the cysteine to the phenylalanine, the CDR3 is 14 residues long. Only CDR3 DNA remains: 42 bases, in frame from the first base. Overall results and qualifications from the work: Clinical and demographic metadata were provided uncurated, with the amount varying by source and participant.

A second Seattle source provided samples from volunteer blood donors who had recovered from COVID-19. The collaborating institutions used their own protocols to collect whole blood in K2EDTA tubes. For TCRbeta analysis, collaborators shipped samples as frozen whole blood, isolated PBMCs, or DNA extracted from either of those sample types. TCRbeta CDR3 regions were amplified from genomic DNA by means of the immunoSEQ Assay, a bias-controlled multiplex PCR. From the authors' description of their analysis: The number of nucleated cells in each sample was estimated from the amplification of reference gene primers within the assay. Sequence reads were collapsed and filtered to measure the absolute abundance of every unique TCRbeta CDR3 rearrangement. For each sample, productive Simpson clonality was calculated by taking the square root of Simpson's diversity index across productive rearrangements. As stored in TCRdb, this immuneACCESS dataset retains in-frame rearrangements with V and J assigned. A fraction of the clones does not appear; measured against another copy, unresolved V genes explain less than half of the discrepancy, and the remainder lacks a known reason. V, J and clone size derive from that table, while D and trimming were established from the DNA sequence. A total of 110,000 or so clones appear in this sample, more than 70% of them only once. The top ten hold 6.5% to 10% of the sample.

Input material: peripheral blood. The chain is assembled from TRBV7-9 and TRBJ2-7, with TRBD2 perhaps the D gene, on 6 matching bases. The TCR originated in a woman in her seventies who had recovered from COVID-19. The CDR3 amino acid sequence is: CASSLRRDSYEQYF. The DNA sequence is as follows: TGTGCCAGCAGCTTACGGAGGGACTCCTACGAGCAGTACTTC.